One sample yielded the 3 T cell receptor beta chains listed below, sequenced in a study of Graves' ophthalmopathy and Graves' hyperthyroidism. Amplification of TCR beta CDR3 regions used RNA transcripts. Amplification began with first-round RT-PCR using HTBI primers, then second-round multiplex PCR was performed. TCRdb re-derived calls from the multiplex PCR reads in MiXCR, one entry per CDR3 protein. The data show about 370,000 distinct CDR3 sequences, approximately 16% seen once. Specimen: peripheral blood. Receptors were obtained from a woman aged 18-29 years with Graves' ophthalmopathy.

This clonotype was detected many times. The rearrangement links TRBV7-9 to TRBJ1-6, with a possible D match to TRBD1 (6 bases). Germline V CDR1 and CDR2: SEHNR, FQNEAQ (reference sequence). This CDR3 has 15 amino acids. The ends were cut back, 1 base at V and 6 bases at J, with 10 bases in the middle. In DNA form, the CDR3 reads TGTGCCAGCAGCTTAGTCCTAGGGGGTAATTCACCCCTCCACTTT. It codes for CASSLVLGGNSPLHF.

As regards this clonotype: This may stem from a read error, because a much larger clone lies one nucleotide away. The chain combines TRBV11-2 with TRBJ1-5; the D is unclear. Trimming took 0 bases from V and 3 from J, leaving 3 bases between them. The CDR3 extends over 13 amino acids. Germline V gives CDR1 SGHAT, CDR2 FQNNGV. CDR3 nucleotide sequence: TGTGCCAGCAGCTTAGACCACAATCAGCCCCAGCATTTT. Translating it yields CASSLDHNQPQHF.

This clonotype was seen ten or more times. The chain has TRBV20-1 and TRBJ2-7, with D perhaps matching TRBD1 (5 bases). Germline CDR1 and CDR2: DFQATT and SNEGSKA (reference sequence). The CDR3 runs to 12 residues. V was cut by 3 bases and J by 2 bases, with 8 bases left in between. As DNA, the CDR3 is TGCAGTGCTAGTCCCAGGGCCTACGAGCAGTACTTC. It yields the protein CSASPRAYEQYF.